What follows describes a single T cell receptor (beta chain). Its antigen is as yet unknown. This PCR relied on a set of 60 Vbeta primers and 13 Jbeta primers. The method was immunoSEQ multiplex PCR; TCRdb's version includes in-frame clones alone and lacks a portion of them. The sample consists of roughly 150,000 clones, approximately 80% of them appearing once. CDR1 and CDR2 from the germline V gene are SGHTA and FQGNSA. The CDR3 has 13 residues. V shed 3 bases and J shed 5 bases, with 10 bases lying between them. The record originates from a study of cytomegalovirus exposure and HLA in healthy donors. Study-wide results and limits: 87-base-pair reads could not separate some V segments, including TRBV6-2 and TRBV6-3. TCR beta V segments were, for the most part, productive about 87% or about 30% of the time in an earlier analysis. The classifier, whose performance was assessed in both the original and validation cohorts, reportedly diagnosed cytomegalovirus status with high specificity and sensitivity. Researchers reported in a later analysis that a missense DCLRE1C variant was tied to TCR beta V- and J-gene trimming.

The sequence was collected from a man between 25 and 39 years old in good health and CMV-seropositive. The chain combines TRBV7-2 with TRBJ1-2; tentatively, D is TRBD1 (5 bases). Sequencing input: PBMCs. The CDR3 DNA sequence: TGTGCCAGCAGCTTCGGCAGGGAATATGGCTACACCTTC. Encoded protein: CASSFGREYGYTF.